The 29 T cell receptor beta chains below were found in one sample sequenced in a study of T cell repertoires in cytomegalovirus infection. A single record per CDR3 protein comes from TCRdb applying MiXCR to the reads. Of roughly 920,000 distinct CDR3 sequences in the sample, roughly 30% were seen once. For these receptors, no antigen is known. The sample was cultured CD8+ T cells from PBMCs, taken from culture after CMV antigen stimulation. These receptors originate from a human donor in good health (CMV status not recorded). Some clones in this sample may be carry-over from other donors' samples.

This chain uses TRBV27 with TRBJ1-2; no clear D. Germline V CDR1 and CDR2: MNHEY, SMNVEV (reference sequence). This CDR3 contains 12 residues. V lost 8 bases to trimming and J lost 4 bases, with 11 bases between them. The CDR3 spells CASGWVGYGYTF. The CDR3 DNA reads TGTGCCAGCGGTTGGGTGGGCTATGGCTACACCTTC.

This chain connects TRBV6-5 to TRBJ1-2; 7 bases map to TRBD1. Germline values: CDR1 MNHEY, CDR2 SVGAGI. Unmatched junction bases numbered 8, after V lost 5 bases and J lost 5 bases. The length of the CDR3 is 14 residues. The CDR3 nucleotides read TGTGCCAGCAGTCGCGACAGGGTAGGGTATGGCTACACCTTC. It codes for CASSRDRVGYGYTF.

The chain is built from TRBV9 and TRBJ2-3; D gene unclear. The CDR3 runs to 16 residues. Trimming cost V 0 bases and J 2 bases, with 13 bases left between them. Germline V gene lookup returns CDR1 SGDLS and CDR2 YYNGEE. The CDR3: CASSVEGQGFTDTQYF. CDR3 DNA sequence: TGTGCCAGCAGCGTAGAAGGGCAAGGATTCACAGATACGCAGTATTTT.

The genes are TRBV12-3 or TRBV12-4 and TRBJ1-2; 8 nucleotides align to TRBD1. Unmatched junction bases numbered 12, after V lost 5 bases and J lost 4 bases. This CDR3 contains 16 residues. Written as DNA, the CDR3 is TGTGCCAGCAGTAAGCCGGGACAGGCCCCGCTCTATGGCTACACCTTC. Amino acids: CASSKPGQAPLYGYTF.

This clonotype came up a few times. The rearrangement uses TRBV5-6 and TRBJ1-6; 9 bases are shared with TRBD1. Germline assignment: CDR1 SGHDT and CDR2 YYEEEE. Losses at the gene ends were 3 bases for V and 9 bases for J; bases not matched to a gene: 4. The CDR3 has 14 residues. CDR3 coding DNA: TGTGCCAGCAGCTCTCGACAGGGGGGTTCACCCCTCCACTTT. This translates into CASSSRQGGSPLHF.

This clonotype was observed a handful of times. This rearrangement joins TRBV6-1 to TRBJ2-1; D remains ambiguous. The CDR3 has 15 residues. V was trimmed by 6 bases and J by 3 bases, leaving 15 bases between them. The germline V gene encodes CDR1 MNHNS and CDR2 SASEGT. The CDR3 spells CASSSYQDGYNEQFF. The CDR3 DNA reads as TGTGCCAGCAGCTCCTACCAGGACGGCTACAATGAGCAGTTCTTC.

This clonotype was seen only a few times. The CDR3 sequence is CASSIGTGNNEQFF. CDR3 in DNA: TGTGCCAGTAGTATAGGGACAGGGAACAATGAGCAGTTCTTC. V and J are TRBV19 and TRBJ2-1, with 8 bases identical to TRBD1. The trim removed 1 base at V and 5 bases at J, leaving 1 base unmatched. The CDR3 is 14 residues long. Germline V gene lookup returns CDR1 LNHDA and CDR2 SQIVND (reference sequence).

This clonotype occurred a few times. The chain has TRBV4-3 and TRBJ2-1, with 13 bases aligning to TRBD2. After removal of 1 base from V and 0 bases from J, the junction contained 6 bases not matched to a gene. From germline, CDR1 is LGHNA and CDR2 YSLEER. This CDR3 comprises 19 residues. The CDR3 here is CASSQVGLAGLSSYNEQFF. The DNA of the CDR3 is TGCGCCAGCAGCCAAGTGGGACTAGCGGGGTTAAGCTCCTACAATGAGCAGTTCTTC.

This chain links TRBV7-6 with TRBJ2-1; 11 positions agree with TRBD1. The ends lost 3 bases at V and 10 bases at J; junction bases unmatched: 14. The CDR3 covers 17 residues. Looked up from germline, CDR1 is SGHVS and CDR2 is FNYEAQ. CDR3 amino acids: CASSLKPGQGGKGEQFF. For the CDR3, the DNA is TGTGCCAGCAGCTTGAAACCGGGACAGGGGGGGAAGGGGGAGCAGTTCTTC.

The chain carries TRBV12-3 or TRBV12-4 and TRBJ2-1; D might be TRBD2 (6 bases). The CDR3 runs 12 residues. V was pared by 6 bases and J by 7 bases, with 10 bases between. The CDR3 DNA is TGTGCCAGCAGAACCGGACTAAATGAGCAGTTCTTC. This codes for CASRTGLNEQFF.

The V call is TRBV11-3, the J call TRBJ2-2; 10 bases match TRBD2. The CDR3 is 16 residues long. Losses at the gene ends were 5 bases for V and 4 bases for J; bases not matched to a gene: 7. Per germline, CDR1 SGHNT and CDR2 YENEEA. The CDR3 nucleotides are TGTGCCAGCAGCCCTCGGACTAGCGGTATCACCGGGGAGCTGTTTTTT. Its protein is CASSPRTSGITGELFF.

This clonotype was counted only a few times. The chain is built from TRBV7-9 and TRBJ1-2, with 9 positions matching TRBD1. Per germline, CDR1 SEHNR and CDR2 FQNEAQ (reference sequence). The CDR3 has 16 amino acids. V lost 0 bases and J lost 4; bases outside the gene matches: 6. The CDR3 region is CASSLASGQGFYGYTF. The CDR3 DNA reads as TGTGCCAGCAGCTTAGCGTCGGGACAGGGATTCTATGGCTACACCTTC.

This clonotype was observed a few times. The chain joins TRBV28 to TRBJ2-4; no clear D. In germline, CDR1 is MDHEN, CDR2 SYDVKM. CDR3 length: 15 residues. V was trimmed by 7 bases and J by 8 bases, leaving 21 bases between them. CDR3 protein: CASTQPTKGADIQYF. The CDR3 bases are TGTGCCAGCACCCAACCCACTAAGGGTGCGGACATTCAGTACTTC. Full variable domain (outside the CDR3, taken from reference TRBV28 and TRBJ2-4): DVKVTQSSRYLVKRTGEKVFLECVQDMDHENMFWYRQDPGLGLRLIYFSYDVKMKEKGDIPEGYSVSREKKERFSLILESASTNQTSMYLCASTQPTKGADIQYFGAGTRLSVL.

The CDR3 nucleotides read TGTGCCAGCAGCTTAGTTTCCGGGGCCACCGGGGAGCTGTTTTTT. Protein: CASSLVSGATGELFF. The rearrangement uses TRBV7-9 and TRBJ2-2; either TRBD1 or TRBD2 may supply D (5 bases each). Per germline, CDR1 SEHNR and CDR2 FQNEAQ (reference sequence). Trimming shortened V by 1 base and J by 4 bases, and 10 bases separated the two germline ends. The CDR3 has 15 residues.

In DNA form, the CDR3 reads TGTGCCAGCAGGGGGACTTCCGAGGTCAACACAGATACGCAGTATTTT. Translation: CASRGTSEVNTDTQYF. This chain uses TRBV25-1 with TRBJ2-3; D is possibly TRBD2 (6 bases). The V gene lost 6 bases and the J gene lost 2 bases, with 18 bases spanning the gap. Germline loops: CDR1 MGHDK, CDR2 SYGVNS. CDR3 length: 16 residues.

This chain connects TRBV12-5 to TRBJ1-2; perhaps TRBD1 as D (5 bases). CDR1 and CDR2 from the germline V gene are LGHNT and FRNRAP. The CDR3 extends over 13 amino acids. V lost 3 bases and J 10 bases, leaving 15 bases between the germline ends. DNA for the CDR3: TGTGCTAGTGGTTTAGACGCCAGAGGGGACTACACCTTC. Translated, it gives CASGLDARGDYTF.

This clonotype was detected only a few times. The chain is built from TRBV6-1 and TRBJ2-2; 8 bases line up with TRBD1. CDR1 is MNHNS, CDR2 SASEGT, per germline. After removal of 8 bases from V and 2 bases from J, the junction contained 4 bases not matched to a gene. The CDR3 has 14 residues. This chain's CDR3 is CASFGQGNTGELFF. The CDR3 DNA sequence: TGTGCCAGCTTTGGACAGGGCAACACCGGGGAGCTGTTTTTT.

This chain links TRBV19 with TRBJ1-1; D gene unclear. CDR1 and CDR2 from the germline V gene are LNHDA and SQIVND (reference sequence). V was cut by 1 base and J by 4 bases, with 4 bases left in between. The length of the CDR3 is 12 residues. CDR3 DNA: TGTGCCAGTAGTATAGTTAGCACTGAAGCTTTCTTT. Amino acids: CASSIVSTEAFF.

The V and J genes are TRBV13 and TRBJ2-7; TRBD1 agrees at 11 bases. V was pared by 5 bases and J by 1 base, with 4 bases of the junction left unmatched. The CDR3 has 15 amino acids. Germline CDR1 and CDR2: PRHDT and FYEKMQ (reference sequence). The CDR3 coding sequence is TGTGCCAGCAGCGCGGGACAGGGGGGTTCCTACGAGCAGTACGTC. Translation gives CASSAGQGGSYEQYV.

This clonotype turned up a few times. The chain joins TRBV10-3 to TRBJ1-1; 9 bases map to TRBD1. Germline-derived CDR1 and CDR2 are ENHRY and SYGVKD. J lost 0 bases, V lost 0 bases, and 2 bases had no gene match. This CDR3 has 16 residues. The CDR3 bases are TGTGCCATCAGTGAGTCGGGACAGGGTATGAACACTGAAGCTTTCTTT. Amino acid sequence: CAISESGQGMNTEAFF.

A few counts support this clonotype. The rearrangement links TRBV2 to TRBJ2-5; 10 bases agree with TRBD2. Per germline, CDR1 SNHLY and CDR2 FYNNEI. The CDR3 length is 16 residues. V gave up 8 bases and J gave up 0 bases; unmatched junction bases: 9. CDR3 sequence (DNA): TGTGCCAGCGAAATAGCGGGGGGCCGGTACCAAGAGACCCAGTACTTC. This codes for CASEIAGGRYQETQYF.

The rearrangement joins TRBV2 to TRBJ2-3; TRBD2 is a possible D gene (5 bases). CDR1 is SNHLY and CDR2 is FYNNEI in the germline V gene. The V end lost 9 bases, the J end lost 0 bases, and 10 bases lay between the germline ends. The CDR3 is 13 amino acids. This chain's CDR3 is CARTGESTDTQYF. In DNA form, the CDR3 reads TGTGCCAGAACCGGGGAGAGCACAGATACGCAGTATTTT.

CDR3 DNA sequence: TGTGCCAGCAGTGAACCCGGGCTGGGCTACGAGCAGTACTTC. This codes for CASSEPGLGYEQYF. V is TRBV6-1 and J is TRBJ2-7; no reliable D call. Per germline, CDR1 MNHNS and CDR2 SASEGT. V shed 2 bases and J shed 3 bases, with 11 bases lying between them. The CDR3 is made up of 14 amino acids.

This clonotype has a count of ten or more. V and J are TRBV7-2 and TRBJ2-1; 14 bases line up with TRBD2. Germline-derived CDR1 and CDR2 are SGHTA and FQGNSA. The J segment lost 8 bases and the V segment lost 7 bases, leaving 10 bases of the junction unmatched. The CDR3 consists of 16 residues. This CDR3 reads CASTQGLAGGRYEQFF. Here the CDR3 DNA reads TGTGCCAGCACCCAAGGACTAGCGGGGGGCCGGTATGAGCAGTTCTTC.

This clonotype came up once. The chain uses TRBV28 and TRBJ1-5; 7 nucleotides agree with TRBD1. Germline V gives CDR1 MDHEN, CDR2 SYDVKM. The CDR3 runs to 16 residues. V dropped 6 bases and J dropped 1; count of bases not matched to a gene: 9. CDR3 protein: CASRPKYRGSNQPQHF. CDR3 DNA: TGTGCCAGCAGGCCGAAATACAGGGGAAGCAATCAGCCCCAGCATTTT.

The chain combines TRBV29-1 with TRBJ2-1; D possibly matches TRBD1 or TRBD2 (5 bases each). The length of the CDR3 is 13 residues. Germline CDR1 SQVTM, CDR2 ANQGSEA. The germline V and J ends were trimmed by 5 bases and 15 bases, with 23 bases remaining between them. The CDR3 reads CSVPSRDQPERFF. The CDR3 DNA is TGCAGCGTTCCGAGTAGGGACCAGCCTGAAAGGTTCTTC.

In its sample, this clonotype was seen a few times. The rearrangement joins TRBV10-3 to TRBJ2-7; no firm D call. This CDR3 is built from 14 residues. Trimming removed 3 bases from V and 2 bases from J, with 11 bases in between. Germline values: CDR1 ENHRY, CDR2 SYGVKD. CDR3 in amino acids: CAISDSRNPYEQYV. Here the CDR3 DNA reads TGTGCCATCAGTGACTCGCGAAACCCCTACGAGCAGTACGTC.

This clonotype was picked up a small number of times. The chain is built from TRBV7-6 and TRBJ2-5; perhaps TRBD2 as D (5 bases). The CDR3 is 15 amino acids. Trimming took 2 bases from V and 1 from J, leaving 11 bases between them. Germline-derived CDR1 and CDR2 are SGHVS and FNYEAQ. The CDR3 region has the DNA TGTGCCAGCAGCTTACGTGGGAGCACCCAAGAGACCCAGTACTTC. Its translation is CASSLRGSTQETQYF.

The gene calls are TRBV7-9 and TRBJ2-1; weak D call: TRBD2 (6 bases). With 5 bases removed from V and 9 bases from J, the gap between germline ends came to 11 bases. Per germline, CDR1 SEHNR and CDR2 FQNEAQ (reference sequence). This CDR3 is built from 12 residues. The DNA for the CDR3 is TGTGCCAGCAGCCCACTAGCTACTGAGCAGTTCTTC. Protein product: CASSPLATEQFF.